This T cell receptor (beta chain) was captured in a study of spatial heterogeneity in lung cancer. This clonotype was observed many times. TCRdb reprocessed the 5' RACE reads via MiXCR and lists one record per CDR3 protein. The data contain about 50,000 distinct CDR3 sequences, roughly 7.4% of them seen just once; the ten biggest clones take up approximately 35%. Germline V CDR1 and CDR2: MDHEN, SYDVKM. This CDR3 comprises 12 residues. V dropped 5 bases and J dropped 7 bases, with 12 bases sitting between them. Indicated time point: blood at routine non-recurrence follow-up after resection. No cell sorting; template was whole RNA from tumor, lung tissue or PBMC.

This clonotype was obtained from a female donor with early-stage non-small cell lung cancer. The sample consisted of PBMCs, taken at follow-up. The chain is built from TRBV28 and TRBJ2-7, with D possibly matching TRBD2 (6 bases). This chain's CDR3 is CASSADYREQYF. The DNA for the CDR3 is TGTGCCAGCAGTGCGGACTACAGGGAGCAGTACTTC. The full variable domain, its missing parts supplied by reference TRBV28 and TRBJ2-7, is DVKVTQSSRYLVKRTGEKVFLECVQDMDHENMFWYRQDPGLGLRLIYFSYDVKMKEKGDIPEGYSVSREKKERFSLILESASTNQTSMYLCASSADYREQYFGPGTRLTVT.